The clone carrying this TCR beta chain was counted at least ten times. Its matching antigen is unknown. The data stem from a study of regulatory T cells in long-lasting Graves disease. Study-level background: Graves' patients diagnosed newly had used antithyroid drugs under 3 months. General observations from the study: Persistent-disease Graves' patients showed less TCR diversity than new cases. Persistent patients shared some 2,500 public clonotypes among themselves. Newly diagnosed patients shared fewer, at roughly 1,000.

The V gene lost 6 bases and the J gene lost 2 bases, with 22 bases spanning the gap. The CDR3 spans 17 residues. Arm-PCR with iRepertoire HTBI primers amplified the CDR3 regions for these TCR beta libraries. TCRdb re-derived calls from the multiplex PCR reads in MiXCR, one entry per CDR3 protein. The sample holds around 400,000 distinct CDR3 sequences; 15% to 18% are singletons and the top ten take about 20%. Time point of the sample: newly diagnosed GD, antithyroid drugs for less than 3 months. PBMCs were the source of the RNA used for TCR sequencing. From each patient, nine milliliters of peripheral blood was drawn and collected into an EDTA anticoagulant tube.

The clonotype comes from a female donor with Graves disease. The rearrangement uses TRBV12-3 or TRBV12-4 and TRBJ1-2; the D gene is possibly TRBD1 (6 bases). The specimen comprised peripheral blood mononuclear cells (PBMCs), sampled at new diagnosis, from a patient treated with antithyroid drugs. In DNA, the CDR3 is TGTGCCAGCAGCCCCGGTCTCCGGGGGGCGGGAAACTATGGCTACACCTTC. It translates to CASSPGLRGAGNYGYTF.